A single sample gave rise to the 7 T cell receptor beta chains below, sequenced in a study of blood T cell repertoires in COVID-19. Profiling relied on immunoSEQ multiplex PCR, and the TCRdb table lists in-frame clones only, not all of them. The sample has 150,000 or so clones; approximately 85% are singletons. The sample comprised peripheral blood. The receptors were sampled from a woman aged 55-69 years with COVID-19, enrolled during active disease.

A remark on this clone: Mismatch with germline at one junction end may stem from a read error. Here the CDR3 DNA reads TGTGCCAGCAGTTACCATCGGACTAGCGGGAGCTCCCACGAGCAGTACTTC. This encodes CASSYHRTSGSSHEQYF. V gene TRBV6-2 or TRBV6-3 combines with J gene TRBJ2-7; 13 positions agree with TRBD2. There are 17 residues in the CDR3. Germline-derived CDR1 and CDR2 are MNHEY and SVGEGT.

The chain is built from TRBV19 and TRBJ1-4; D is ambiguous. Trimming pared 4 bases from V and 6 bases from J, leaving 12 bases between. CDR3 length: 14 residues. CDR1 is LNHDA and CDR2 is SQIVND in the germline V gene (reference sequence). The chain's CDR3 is CASSTPWADEKLFF. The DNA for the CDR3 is TGTGCCAGTAGTACCCCTTGGGCAGATGAAAAACTGTTTTTT.

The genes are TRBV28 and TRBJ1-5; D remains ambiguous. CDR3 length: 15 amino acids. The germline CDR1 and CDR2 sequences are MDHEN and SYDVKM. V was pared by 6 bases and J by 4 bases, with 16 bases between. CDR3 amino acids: CASRISGLSNQPQHF. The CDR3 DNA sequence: TGTGCCAGCAGGATATCGGGTCTAAGTAATCAGCCCCAGCATTTT.

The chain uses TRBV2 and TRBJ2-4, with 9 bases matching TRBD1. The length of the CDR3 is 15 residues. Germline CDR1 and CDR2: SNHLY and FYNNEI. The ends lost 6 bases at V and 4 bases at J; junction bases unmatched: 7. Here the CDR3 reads CASRRLTGGKNIQYF. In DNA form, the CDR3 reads TGTGCCAGCAGGAGACTGACAGGGGGAAAAAACATTCAGTACTTC.

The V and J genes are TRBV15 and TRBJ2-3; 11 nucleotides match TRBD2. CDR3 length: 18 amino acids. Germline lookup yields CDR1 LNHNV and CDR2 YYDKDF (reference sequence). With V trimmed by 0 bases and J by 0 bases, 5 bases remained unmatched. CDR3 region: CATSRDLAGGLSTDTQYF. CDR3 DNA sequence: TGTGCCACCAGCAGAGATTTAGCGGGAGGGCTGAGCACAGATACGCAGTATTTT.

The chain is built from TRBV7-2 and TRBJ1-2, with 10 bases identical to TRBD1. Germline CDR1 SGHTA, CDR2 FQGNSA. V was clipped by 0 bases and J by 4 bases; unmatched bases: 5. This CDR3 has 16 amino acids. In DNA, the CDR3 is TGTGCCAGCAGCTTAGCCCGGACAGGGGGTAGCTATGGCTACACCTTC. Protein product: CASSLARTGGSYGYTF.

CDR3 bases: TGTGCCAGCAGCGCCTACAGGGTAGGGAACACTGAAGCTTTCTTT. Amino acids: CASSAYRVGNTEAFF. The chain couples TRBV9 to TRBJ1-1, with a tentative D call TRBD1 (6 bases). In germline, CDR1 is SGDLS, CDR2 YYNGEE. The CDR3 consists of 15 residues. The V end was cut by 3 bases, the J end by 1 base, with 13 bases between.